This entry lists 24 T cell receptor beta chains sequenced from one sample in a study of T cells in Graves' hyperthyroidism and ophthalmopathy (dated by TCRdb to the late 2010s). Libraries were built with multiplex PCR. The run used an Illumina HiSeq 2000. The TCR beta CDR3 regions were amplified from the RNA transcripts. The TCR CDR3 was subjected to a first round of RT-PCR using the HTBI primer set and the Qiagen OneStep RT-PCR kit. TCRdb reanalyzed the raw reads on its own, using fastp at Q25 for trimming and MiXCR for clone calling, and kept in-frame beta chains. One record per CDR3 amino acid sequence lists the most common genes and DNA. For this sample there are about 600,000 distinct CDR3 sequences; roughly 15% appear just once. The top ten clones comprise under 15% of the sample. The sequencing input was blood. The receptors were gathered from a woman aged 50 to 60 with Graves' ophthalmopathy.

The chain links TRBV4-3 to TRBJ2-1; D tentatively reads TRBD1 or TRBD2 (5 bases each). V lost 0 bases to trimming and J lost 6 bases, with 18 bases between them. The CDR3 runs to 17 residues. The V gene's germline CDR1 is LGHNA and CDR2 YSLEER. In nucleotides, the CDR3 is TGCGCCAGCAGCCAAGATAAGACAGTGCATGGAGGCAATGAGCAGTTCTTC. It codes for CASSQDKTVHGGNEQFF.

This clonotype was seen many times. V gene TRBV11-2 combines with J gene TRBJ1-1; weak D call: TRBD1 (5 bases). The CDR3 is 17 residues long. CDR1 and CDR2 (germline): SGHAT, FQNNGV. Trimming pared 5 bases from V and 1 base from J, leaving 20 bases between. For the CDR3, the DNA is TGTGCCAGCAGCCCTCACCCTCGGGGACCGAAGAACACTGAAGCTTTCTTT. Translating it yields CASSPHPRGPKNTEAFF.

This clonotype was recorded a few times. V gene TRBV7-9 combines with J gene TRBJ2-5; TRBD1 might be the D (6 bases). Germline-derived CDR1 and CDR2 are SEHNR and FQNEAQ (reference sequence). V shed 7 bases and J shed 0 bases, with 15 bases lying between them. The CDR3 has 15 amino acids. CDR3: CASTTGHRHQETQYF. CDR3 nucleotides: TGTGCCAGCACCACAGGGCACCGCCACCAAGAGACCCAGTACTTC.

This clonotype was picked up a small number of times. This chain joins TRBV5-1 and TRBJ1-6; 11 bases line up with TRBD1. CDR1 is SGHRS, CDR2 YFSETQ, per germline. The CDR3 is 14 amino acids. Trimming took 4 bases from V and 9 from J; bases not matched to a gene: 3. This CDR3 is CASSAGQGASPLHF. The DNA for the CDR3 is TGCGCCAGCAGCGCTGGACAGGGGGCTTCACCCCTCCACTTT.

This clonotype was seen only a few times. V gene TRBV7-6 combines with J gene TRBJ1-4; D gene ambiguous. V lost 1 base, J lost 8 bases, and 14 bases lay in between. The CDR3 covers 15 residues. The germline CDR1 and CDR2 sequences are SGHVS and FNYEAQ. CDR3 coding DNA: TGTGCCAGCAGCTTAGAGGCCTCTTGGCGAGAAAAACTGTTTTTT. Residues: CASSLEASWREKLFF.

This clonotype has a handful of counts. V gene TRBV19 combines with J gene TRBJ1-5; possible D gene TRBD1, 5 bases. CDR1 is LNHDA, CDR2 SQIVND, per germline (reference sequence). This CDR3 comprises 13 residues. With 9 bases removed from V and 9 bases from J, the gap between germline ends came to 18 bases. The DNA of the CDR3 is TGTGCCAGCACCCTGGGGGGGGTCTGGCCCCAGCATTTT. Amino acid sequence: CASTLGGVWPQHF.

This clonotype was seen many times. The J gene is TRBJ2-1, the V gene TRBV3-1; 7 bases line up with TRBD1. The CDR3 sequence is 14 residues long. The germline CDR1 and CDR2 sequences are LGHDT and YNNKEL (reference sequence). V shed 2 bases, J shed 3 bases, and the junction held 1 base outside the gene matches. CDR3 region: CASSQRQGYNEQFF. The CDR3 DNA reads TGTGCCAGCAGCCAACGACAGGGCTACAATGAGCAGTTCTTC.

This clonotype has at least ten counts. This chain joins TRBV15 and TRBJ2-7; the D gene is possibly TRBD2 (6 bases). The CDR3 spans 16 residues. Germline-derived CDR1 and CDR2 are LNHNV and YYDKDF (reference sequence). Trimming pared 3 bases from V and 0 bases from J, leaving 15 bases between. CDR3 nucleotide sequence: TGTGCCACCAGCAGCCCGGGACTCCCGAGCTCCTACGAGCAGTACTTC. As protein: CATSSPGLPSSYEQYF.

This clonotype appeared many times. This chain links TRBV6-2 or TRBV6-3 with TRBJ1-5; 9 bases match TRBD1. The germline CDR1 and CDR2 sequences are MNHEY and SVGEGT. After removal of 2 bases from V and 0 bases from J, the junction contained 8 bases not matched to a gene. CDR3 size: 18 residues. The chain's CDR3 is CASSYIGTGLYSNQPQHF. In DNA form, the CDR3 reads TGTGCCAGCAGTTACATCGGGACAGGGCTTTATAGCAATCAGCCCCAGCATTTT.

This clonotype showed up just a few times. The CDR3 DNA follows: TGTGCCAGCAGCCAAGATTTGGTAGCTGATTTAGATACGCAGTATTTT. As protein: CASSQDLVADLDTQYF. The gene calls are TRBV3-1 and TRBJ2-3; D is uncertain. V was clipped by 0 bases and J by 5 bases, with 15 bases between them. Germline V gives CDR1 LGHDT, CDR2 YNNKEL (reference sequence). The CDR3 consists of 16 residues.

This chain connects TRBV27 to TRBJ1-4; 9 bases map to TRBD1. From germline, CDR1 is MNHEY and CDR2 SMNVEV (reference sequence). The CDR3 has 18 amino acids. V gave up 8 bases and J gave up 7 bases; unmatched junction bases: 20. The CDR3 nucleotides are TGTGCCAGCGGATCCTCCGGGACAGGGCGTGTGGTAGCTGAAAAACTGTTTTTT. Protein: CASGSSGTGRVVAEKLFF.

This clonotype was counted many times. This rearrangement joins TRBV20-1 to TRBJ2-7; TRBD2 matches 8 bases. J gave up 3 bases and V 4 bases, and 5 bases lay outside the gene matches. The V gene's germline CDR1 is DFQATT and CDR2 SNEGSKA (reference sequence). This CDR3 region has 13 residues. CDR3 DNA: TGCAGTGCTACCCCGCTAGCGGGCTACGAGCAGTACTTC. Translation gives CSATPLAGYEQYF.

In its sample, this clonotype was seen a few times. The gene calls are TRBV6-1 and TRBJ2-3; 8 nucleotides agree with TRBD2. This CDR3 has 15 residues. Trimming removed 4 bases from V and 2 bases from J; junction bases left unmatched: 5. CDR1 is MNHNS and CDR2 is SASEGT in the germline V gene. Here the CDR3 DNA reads TGTGCCAGCAGTGTCCATAGCGGGATCACAGATACGCAGTATTTT. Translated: CASSVHSGITDTQYF.

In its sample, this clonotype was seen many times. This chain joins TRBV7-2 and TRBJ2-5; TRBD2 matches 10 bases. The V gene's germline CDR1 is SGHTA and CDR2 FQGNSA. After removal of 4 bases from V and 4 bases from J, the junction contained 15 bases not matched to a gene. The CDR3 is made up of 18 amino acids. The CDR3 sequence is CASSSAGGPRILAETQYF. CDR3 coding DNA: TGTGCCAGCAGCTCAGCGGGAGGGCCCCGGATACTAGCAGAGACCCAGTACTTC.

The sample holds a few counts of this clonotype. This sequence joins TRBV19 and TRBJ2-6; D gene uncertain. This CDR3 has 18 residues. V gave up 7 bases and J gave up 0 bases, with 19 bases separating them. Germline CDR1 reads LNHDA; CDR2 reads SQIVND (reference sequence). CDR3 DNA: TGTGCCAGTACCAAAACCCTGTCCTCTCTCTCTGGGGCCAACGTCCTGACTTTC. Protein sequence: CASTKTLSSLSGANVLTF.

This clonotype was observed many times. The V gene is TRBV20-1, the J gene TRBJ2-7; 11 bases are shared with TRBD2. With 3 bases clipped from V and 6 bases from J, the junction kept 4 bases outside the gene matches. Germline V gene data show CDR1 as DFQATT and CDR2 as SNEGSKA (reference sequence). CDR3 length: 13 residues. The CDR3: CSASLLAGGEQYF. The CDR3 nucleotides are TGCAGTGCTAGCTTGCTAGCGGGAGGCGAGCAGTACTTC.

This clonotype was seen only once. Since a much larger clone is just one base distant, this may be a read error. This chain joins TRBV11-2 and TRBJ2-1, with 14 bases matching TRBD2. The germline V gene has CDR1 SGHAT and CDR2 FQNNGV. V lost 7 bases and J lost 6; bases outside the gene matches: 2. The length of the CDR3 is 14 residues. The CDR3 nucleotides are TGTGCCAGCACCGGACTAGCGGGAGGCAATGAGCAGTTCTTC. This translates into CASTGLAGGNEQFF.

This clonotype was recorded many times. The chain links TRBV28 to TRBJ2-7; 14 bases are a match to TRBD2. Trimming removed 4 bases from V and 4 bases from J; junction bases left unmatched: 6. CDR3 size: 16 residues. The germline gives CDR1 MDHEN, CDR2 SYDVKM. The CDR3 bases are TGTGCCAGCAGTTCAAGACTAGCGGGAGGGTGGTACGAGCAGTACTTC. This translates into CASSSRLAGGWYEQYF.

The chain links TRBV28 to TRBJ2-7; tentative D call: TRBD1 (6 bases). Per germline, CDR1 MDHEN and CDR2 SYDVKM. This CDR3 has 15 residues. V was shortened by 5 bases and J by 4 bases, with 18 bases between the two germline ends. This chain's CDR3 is CASSPGTRARYEQYF. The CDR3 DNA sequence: TGTGCCAGCAGTCCCGGGACAAGGGCTAGGTACGAGCAGTACTTC.

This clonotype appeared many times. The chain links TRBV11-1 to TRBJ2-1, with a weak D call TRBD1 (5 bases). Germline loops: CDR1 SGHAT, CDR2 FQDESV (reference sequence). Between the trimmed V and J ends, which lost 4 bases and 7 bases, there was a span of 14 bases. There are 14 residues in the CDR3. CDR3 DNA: TGTGCCAGCAGCTACCGACAGTTTAAGAATGAGCAGTTCTTC. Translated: CASSYRQFKNEQFF. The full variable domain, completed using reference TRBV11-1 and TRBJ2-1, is EAEVAQSPRYKITEKSQAVAFWCDPISGHATLYWYRQILGQGPELLVQFQDESVVDDSQLPKDRFSAERLKGVDSTLKIQPAELGDSAMYLCASSYRQFKNEQFFGPGTRLTVL.

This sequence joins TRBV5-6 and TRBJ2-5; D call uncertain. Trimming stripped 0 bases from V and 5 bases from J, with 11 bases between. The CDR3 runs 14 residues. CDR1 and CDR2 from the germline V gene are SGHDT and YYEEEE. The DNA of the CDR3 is TGTGCCAGCAGCTTGGATTGGTCCTGGGAGACCCAGTACTTC. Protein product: CASSLDWSWETQYF. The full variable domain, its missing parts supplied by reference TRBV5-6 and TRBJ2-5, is DAGVTQSPTHLIKTRGQQVTLRCSPKSGHDTVSWYQQALGQGPQFIFQYYEEEERQRGNFPDRFSGHQFPNYSSELNVNALLLGDSALYLCASSLDWSWETQYFGPGTRLLVL.

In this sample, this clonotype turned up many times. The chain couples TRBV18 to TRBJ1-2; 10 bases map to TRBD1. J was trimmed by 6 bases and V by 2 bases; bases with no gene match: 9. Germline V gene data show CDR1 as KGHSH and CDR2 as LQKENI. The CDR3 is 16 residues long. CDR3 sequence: CASSPKTGGTPNGYTF. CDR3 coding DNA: TGTGCCAGCTCACCAAAGACAGGGGGCACTCCTAATGGCTACACCTTC.

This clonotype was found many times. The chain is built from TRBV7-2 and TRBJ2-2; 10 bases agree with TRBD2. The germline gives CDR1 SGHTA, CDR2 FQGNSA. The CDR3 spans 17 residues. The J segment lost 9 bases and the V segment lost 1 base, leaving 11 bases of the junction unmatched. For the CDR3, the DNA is TGTGCCAGCAGCTTAGTTAGGCTAGCGGGAGAACGGAGGGAGCTGTTTTTT. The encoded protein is CASSLVRLAGERRELFF.

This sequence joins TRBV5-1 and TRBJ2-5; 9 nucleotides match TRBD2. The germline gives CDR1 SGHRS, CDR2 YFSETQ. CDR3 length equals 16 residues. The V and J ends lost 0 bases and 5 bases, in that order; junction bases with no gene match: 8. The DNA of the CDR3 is TGCGCCAGCAGCTTGGTCCCCGGGACTAGCTTGGAGACCCAGTACTTC. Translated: CASSLVPGTSLETQYF.